This TCR beta chain was documented in a study of esophageal squamous cell carcinoma under preoperative chemotherapy. This CDR3 is 17 amino acids long. CDR1 and CDR2 (germline): SGHTA, FQGNSA. The time point denotes: after preoperative PTX-NDP chemotherapy. TCRdb reprocessed the PCR reads with MiXCR, giving one entry per CDR3 protein. Of around 9,700 distinct CDR3 sequences in the sample, about 63% were seen once. The TCR originated in a human donor with esophageal squamous cell carcinoma. The donor label of this sample is uncertain. The chain uses TRBV7-2 and TRBJ2-3; TRBD1 matches 7 bases. The J call may be in error: the DNA end matches TRBJ2-5 better. Sample collection was performed from a patient given preoperative chemotherapy. In nucleotides, the CDR3 is TGTGCCAGCAGCATAGACCCAGCCGGGACAGTTCATGGGACCCAGTACTTC. The encoded protein is CASSIDPAGTVHGTQYF.